These 32 T cell receptor beta chains came from one sample sequenced in a study of OX40 agonist ivuxolimab in advanced cancers. Only in-frame clones appear in the TCRdb table, and some are missing; sequencing was by immunoSEQ multiplex PCR. The sample consists of 25,000 to 35,000 clones, 80% to 90% of them appearing once. Specimen: CD4+ or CD8+ T cells sorted from blood, collected in a trial of the OX40 agonist ivuxolimab. These receptors all stem from an adult with an advanced solid tumor such as melanoma, head and neck, liver or kidney cancer.

This chain connects TRBV15 to TRBJ2-1, with 11 nucleotides matching TRBD2. The trim removed 0 bases at V and 7 bases at J, leaving 5 bases unmatched. Germline V gene data show CDR1 as LNHNV and CDR2 as YYDKDF (reference sequence). The CDR3 extends over 16 amino acids. CDR3 bases: TGTGCCACCAGCAGAGATCTGGCTAGCGGGAGGAATGAGCAGTTCTTC. Its translation: CATSRDLASGRNEQFF.

This chain joins TRBV7-3 and TRBJ2-1; TRBD2 matches 10 bases. This CDR3 contains 17 residues. The germline V gene encodes CDR1 SGHTA and CDR2 FQGTGA. Trimming removed 1 base from V and 10 bases from J; junction bases left unmatched: 13. Here the CDR3 reads CASSLMRALAGDEEQFF. The CDR3 DNA reads as TGTGCCAGCAGCTTAATGCGCGCGCTAGCGGGAGATGAGGAGCAGTTCTTC.

V is TRBV28 and J is TRBJ2-7, with D maybe TRBD2 (6 bases). CDR1 is MDHEN and CDR2 is SYDVKM in the germline V gene. V lost 4 bases to trimming and J lost 2 bases, with 12 bases between them. This CDR3 has 14 amino acids. DNA of the CDR3: TGTGCCAGCAGTTCTCTCGGGACTCCCTACGAGCAGTACTTC. Translated, it gives CASSSLGTPYEQYF.

The chain carries TRBV7-8 and TRBJ2-7; the match to TRBD2 covers 12 bases. V gave up 0 bases and J gave up 6 bases; unmatched junction bases: 9. The CDR3 has 17 amino acids. Germline V gene data show CDR1 as SGHVS and CDR2 as FQNEAQ. CDR3 in amino acids: CASSLAGLAGSGPEQYF. CDR3 nucleotides: TGTGCCAGCAGCTTAGCAGGACTAGCGGGATCTGGTCCCGAGCAGTACTTC. The full variable domain, its missing parts supplied by reference TRBV7-8 and TRBJ2-7, is GAGVSQSPRYKVAKRGQDVALRCDPISGHVSLFWYQQALGQGPEFLTYFQNEAQLDKSGLPSDRFFAERPEGSVSTLKIQRTQQEDSAVYLCASSLAGLAGSGPEQYFGPGTRLTVT.

This clone was counted a single time. This rearrangement joins TRBV29-1 to TRBJ2-1; tentatively, D is TRBD1 or TRBD2 (7 bases each). The germline gives CDR1 SQVTM, CDR2 ANQGSEA. The V and J ends lost 6 bases and 4 bases respectively, with 28 bases between them. This CDR3 contains 18 residues. CDR3 protein: CSVSGQQIPGTNYNEQFF. CDR3 DNA sequence: TGCAGCGTATCGGGACAGCAAATTCCCGGGACTAATTACAATGAGCAGTTCTTC.

V usage is TRBV4-1 and J usage is TRBJ2-2; possibly TRBD1 for D (5 bases). Germline V gene sequence: CDR1 MGHRA, CDR2 YSYEKL. The CDR3 is 14 residues long. V lost 1 base, J lost 7 bases, and 10 bases lay in between. This chain's CDR3 is CASSQGQGDGELFF. The CDR3 DNA sequence: TGCGCCAGCAGCCAAGGACAAGGGGACGGGGAGCTGTTTTTT.

In this sample, this clone turned up a few times. This chain links TRBV27 with TRBJ1-5, with D unresolved. The length of the CDR3 is 14 residues. Germline CDR1 is MNHEY and CDR2 is SMNVEV (reference sequence). V was shortened by 7 bases and J by 5 bases, with 15 bases between the two germline ends. CDR3 DNA: TGTGCCAGCAAAACCGACGCTTCAGATCAGCCCCAGCATTTT. This sequence encodes CASKTDASDQPQHF.

The chain uses TRBV27 and TRBJ1-2, with D hard to call. V was trimmed by 6 bases and J by 6 bases, leaving 8 bases between them. From germline, CDR1 is MNHEY and CDR2 SMNVEV (reference sequence). This CDR3 is built from 11 residues. CDR3 protein: CASREGDGYTF. CDR3 coding DNA: TGTGCCAGCAGAGAAGGAGATGGCTACACCTTC.

This clone appeared a few times. This chain joins TRBV7-9 and TRBJ1-2; D is perhaps TRBD1 (5 bases). V lost 4 bases to trimming and J lost 2 bases, with 5 bases between them. The CDR3 has 12 residues. Germline CDR1 and CDR2: SEHNR and FQNEAQ (reference sequence). CDR3 amino acids: CASSWGNYGYTF. The CDR3 DNA sequence: TGTGCCAGCAGCTGGGGCAACTATGGCTACACCTTC.

J is TRBJ1-1 and V is TRBV27; the match to TRBD1 covers 9 bases. The J segment lost 6 bases and the V segment lost 7 bases, leaving 3 bases of the junction unmatched. The CDR3 contains 12 residues. Germline V gives CDR1 MNHEY, CDR2 SMNVEV (reference sequence). The CDR3 sequence: CASTGQGSEAFF. The CDR3 region has the DNA TGTGCCAGCACTGGACAGGGGTCTGAAGCTTTCTTT.

The rearrangement links TRBV7-9 to TRBJ2-1; a possible D gene is TRBD2 (7 bases). The germline V gene encodes CDR1 SEHNR and CDR2 FQNEAQ (reference sequence). Trimming took off 4 bases at V and 7 bases at J, with 14 bases between the two ends. This CDR3 spans 14 amino acids. CDR3 residues: CASSSPGGRNEQFF. DNA of the CDR3: TGTGCCAGCAGCTCCCCCGGGGGGCGGAATGAGCAGTTCTTC.

The chain joins TRBV6-5 to TRBJ1-4; possible D gene TRBD1, 5 bases. V was trimmed by 5 bases and J by 0 bases, leaving 10 bases between them. This CDR3 spans 15 amino acids. The germline V gene has CDR1 MNHEY and CDR2 SVGAGI. CDR3 residues: CASSKLQATNEKLFF. In DNA form, the CDR3 reads TGTGCCAGCAGTAAATTACAGGCAACTAATGAAAAACTGTTTTTT.

The chain links TRBV27 to TRBJ2-3, with a possible D match to TRBD2 (6 bases). The CDR3 is 15 amino acids. CDR1 and CDR2 (germline): MNHEY, SMNVEV (reference sequence). The ends were cut back, 1 base at V and 1 base at J, with 9 bases in the middle. This CDR3 reads CASSLYGSGTDTQYF. CDR3 in DNA: TGTGCCAGCAGTTTATACGGGAGCGGCACAGATACGCAGTATTTT.

The CDR3 nucleotides read TGCAGCGTCGCCGGGACCTCTACCTACGAGCAGTACTTC. Translating it yields CSVAGTSTYEQYF. The chain has TRBV29-1 and TRBJ2-7, with D perhaps matching TRBD1 or TRBD2 (5 bases each). Trimming left V 6 bases short and J 2 bases short, with 14 bases between. This CDR3 has 13 amino acids. CDR1 is SQVTM, CDR2 ANQGSEA, per germline.

This clone was observed a few times. The rearrangement links TRBV10-2 to TRBJ2-2; TRBD1 matches at 10 bases. V gave up 6 bases and J gave up 13 bases; unmatched junction bases: 11. This CDR3 is built from 14 residues. CDR1 is WSHSY, CDR2 SAAADI, per germline. CDR3 loop: CASSPGQGVLGLFF. The CDR3, as DNA: TGCGCCAGCAGCCCTGGACAGGGGGTTCTCGGGCTGTTTTTT.

The chain couples TRBV7-6 to TRBJ2-3; no clear D. The CDR3 has 14 amino acids. V was clipped by 5 bases and J by 2 bases, with 11 bases between them. CDR1 is SGHVS, CDR2 FNYEAQ, per germline. CDR3 nucleotide sequence: TGTGCCAGCAGCCCCTACTCGTCCACAGATACGCAGTATTTT. The encoded protein is CASSPYSSTDTQYF.

This clone was seen once. DNA for the CDR3: TGTGCCAGTAGACTAGCGGGGTACAACGAGCAGTACTTC. Protein sequence: CASRLAGYNEQYF. The rearrangement uses TRBV6-5 and TRBJ2-7, with TRBD2 matching over 11 bases. V lost 9 bases, J lost 5 bases, and 6 bases stayed unmatched. Germline V gene lookup returns CDR1 MNHEY and CDR2 SVGAGI. The CDR3 is 13 amino acids.

This chain uses TRBV2 with TRBJ2-3, with TRBD1 matching over 9 bases. Germline lookup yields CDR1 SNHLY and CDR2 FYNNEI. V lost 6 bases, J lost 4 bases, and 5 bases stayed unmatched. This CDR3 spans 14 amino acids. The CDR3 sequence is CASSRDRDSDTQYF. The CDR3 nucleotides read TGTGCCAGCAGCCGGGACAGGGATTCAGATACGCAGTATTTT.

The V call is TRBV7-3, the J call TRBJ1-2; D is undetermined. V dropped 5 bases and J dropped 3 bases, with 16 bases sitting between them. The germline V gene has CDR1 SGHTA and CDR2 FQGTGA. The CDR3 loop spans 15 amino acids. The CDR3 region has the DNA TGTGCCAGCAGCCCCACGGCATCCCATGACTATGGCTACACCTTC. It codes for CASSPTASHDYGYTF.

The chain employs TRBV7-2 and TRBJ2-7; TRBD2 aligns across 7 bases. The germline CDR1 and CDR2 sequences are SGHTA and FQGNSA. This CDR3 region has 15 residues. V trimming: 2 bases; J trimming: 2 bases; junction bases outside the gene matches: 6. The CDR3 loop is CASSLSIAGTYEQYF. CDR3 DNA: TGTGCCAGCAGCTTATCGATAGCGGGCACCTACGAGCAGTACTTC.

The chain's CDR3 is CASSYRLAAIRVGAGTQYF. The CDR3 coding sequence is TGTGCCAGCAGTTACCGACTAGCGGCAATTAGAGTGGGAGCAGGTACGCAGTATTTT. The V gene is TRBV27, the J gene TRBJ2-3; TRBD2 matches at 9 bases. V shed 4 bases and J 8 bases; nucleotides not matched to a gene: 22. Per the germline V gene, CDR1 is MNHEY and CDR2 is SMNVEV (reference sequence). The CDR3 loop spans 19 amino acids.

V usage is TRBV11-1 and J usage is TRBJ2-7; D may be TRBD1 or TRBD2 (5 bases each). The germline CDR1 and CDR2 sequences are SGHAT and FQDESV (reference sequence). Trimming left V 8 bases short and J 7 bases short, with 21 bases between. The CDR3 is 14 amino acids. The CDR3 DNA sequence: TGTGCCAGCGGCCCCGGGACGGAACCATGGGAGCAGTACTTC. This sequence encodes CASGPGTEPWEQYF.

This clone occurred once. The chain uses TRBV7-9 and TRBJ2-7; a possible D gene is TRBD2 (6 bases). Germline V gives CDR1 SEHNR, CDR2 FQNEAQ (reference sequence). The CDR3 runs to 14 residues. Between the trimmed V and J ends, which lost 7 bases and 0 bases, there was a span of 13 bases. The CDR3 spells CASTGDSSSYEQYF. The CDR3 coding sequence is TGTGCCAGCACCGGGGACTCGAGCTCCTACGAGCAGTACTTC.

The CDR3 DNA reads TGTGCCAGCAGCCGTGGACTAGCGGGAATCAACGAGCAGTACTTC. As protein: CASSRGLAGINEQYF. The chain is built from TRBV7-9 and TRBJ2-7; 12 nucleotides align to TRBD2. V lost 5 bases, J lost 5 bases, and 7 bases stayed unmatched. Germline V lookup: CDR1 SEHNR, CDR2 FQNEAQ (reference sequence). The CDR3 is made up of 15 amino acids.

The rearrangement links TRBV19 to TRBJ2-2, with D unclear. Trimming took off 10 bases at V and 4 bases at J, with 10 bases between the two ends. CDR3 length: 12 amino acids. CDR1 and CDR2 from the germline V gene are LNHDA and SQIVND (reference sequence). CDR3 sequence: CATPTLTGELFF. CDR3 sequence (DNA): TGTGCCACCCCGACCCTCACCGGGGAGCTGTTTTTT.

This chain joins TRBV13 and TRBJ2-2; tentative D call: TRBD1 (6 bases). CDR1 and CDR2 from the germline V gene are PRHDT and FYEKMQ (reference sequence). The CDR3 runs to 15 residues. V was pared by 3 bases and J by 4 bases, with 12 bases between. The CDR3 spells CASSFSRGGTGELFF. For the CDR3, the DNA is TGTGCCAGCAGCTTCTCCAGGGGCGGCACCGGGGAGCTGTTTTTT.

The V call is TRBV2, the J call TRBJ2-6; D may be TRBD1 or TRBD2 (5 bases each). Germline V gene lookup returns CDR1 SNHLY and CDR2 FYNNEI. V gave up 2 bases and J gave up 4 bases, with 18 bases separating them. The CDR3 is 18 residues long. The CDR3 protein is CASSEFGEPGSGANVLTF. The CDR3 coding sequence is TGTGCCAGCAGTGAATTCGGGGAGCCAGGGTCAGGGGCCAACGTCCTGACTTTC. Variable domain in full (rest from reference TRBV2 and TRBJ2-6): EPEVTQTPSHQVTQMGQEVILRCVPISNHLYFYWYRQILGQKVEFLVSFYNNEISEKSEIFDDQFSVERPDGSNFTLKIRSTKLEDSAMYFCASSEFGEPGSGANVLTFGAGSRLTVL.

The rearrangement joins TRBV27 to TRBJ2-2, with TRBD1 matching over 8 bases. Losses at the gene ends were 4 bases for V and 6 bases for J; bases not matched to a gene: 7. Per the germline V gene, CDR1 is MNHEY and CDR2 is SMNVEV (reference sequence). The CDR3 runs to 15 residues. DNA of the CDR3: TGTGCCAGCAGTTCCCTGGACAGGGCCCCCGGGGAGCTGTTTTTT. This codes for CASSSLDRAPGELFF.

This rearrangement joins TRBV6-5 to TRBJ1-1; D gene ambiguous. Trimming left V 8 bases short and J 4 bases short, with 5 bases between. The V gene's germline CDR1 is MNHEY and CDR2 SVGAGI. CDR3 length: 10 amino acids. The CDR3 sequence is CASGPTEAFF. The CDR3 DNA reads as TGTGCCAGCGGACCCACTGAAGCTTTCTTT.

J is TRBJ2-1 and V is TRBV18; tentatively, D is TRBD2 (7 bases). The CDR3 consists of 16 residues. The V end lost 2 bases, the J end lost 7 bases, and 18 bases lay between the germline ends. The germline CDR1 and CDR2 sequences are KGHSH and LQKENI. This CDR3 reads CASSPEGGVQWNEQFF. As DNA, the CDR3 is TGTGCCAGCTCACCAGAGGGGGGGGTCCAGTGGAATGAGCAGTTCTTC.

There are a few counts of this clone. The rearrangement uses TRBV5-6 and TRBJ2-7, with 8 bases that match TRBD2. The CDR3 has 15 amino acids. V was pared by 1 base and J by 5 bases, with 8 bases of the junction left unmatched. Germline loops: CDR1 SGHDT, CDR2 YYEEEE. The DNA for the CDR3 is TGTGCCAGCAGCTTGCGGCGGGAGGCGGTGGACGAGCAGTACTTC. It translates to CASSLRREAVDEQYF. The full variable domain, in which reference TRBV5-6 and TRBJ2-7 provide the parts outside the CDR3, is DAGVTQSPTHLIKTRGQQVTLRCSPKSGHDTVSWYQQALGQGPQFIFQYYEEEERQRGNFPDRFSGHQFPNYSSELNVNALLLGDSALYLCASSLRREAVDEQYFGPGTRLTVT.

The chain combines TRBV7-9 with TRBJ2-7; 7 positions match TRBD2. The CDR3 is 16 amino acids. J was trimmed by 2 bases and V by 5 bases; bases with no gene match: 12. The germline CDR1 and CDR2 sequences are SEHNR and FQNEAQ (reference sequence). The CDR3 DNA reads TGTGCCAGCAGCCTACACCGGGACTACCCGACCTACGAGCAGTACTTC. Translating it yields CASSLHRDYPTYEQYF.